This TCR beta chain was found in a study of shared clonotypes between healthy human individuals. Naive CD8 cells lacked CD45RO and underwent positive selection for CCR7, leaving out terminally differentiated effector memory CD45RA+ cells. This CDR3 is built from 17 residues. Germline V gene data show CDR1 as LNHDA and CDR2 as SQIVND (reference sequence). Trimming cost V 3 bases and J 3 bases; bases outside gene matches: 9. Produced via immunoSEQ multiplex PCR; TCRdb's table is partial and in-frame only. The sample lists 1.5 million to 2.5 million clones, less than 95% occurring once. This chain connects TRBV19 to TRBJ1-5; TRBD1 matches at 9 bases. This clonotype was sampled from a man aged 18 to 29 in good health. The sample was naive CD8+ T cells sorted from blood. CDR3 nucleotide sequence: TGTGCCAGTAGTATCGCTGAGGACAGGGGTGACAATCAGCCCCAGCATTTT. It is translated as CASSIAEDRGDNQPQHF.